A single sample is the source of the 17 T cell receptor beta chains below, sequenced in a study of metastatic and nonmetastatic thyroid tumors. TCRdb re-called clones via MiXCR from the PCR reads. The sample records some 20,000 clones, under 35% being singletons. All patients were treatment-naive before thyroid surgery. The material sequenced was blood. The receptors stem from a female donor with papillary thyroid cancer or a benign thyroid nodule (not recorded which). Some clones in this sample may be carry-over from other donors' samples.

A few counts support this clone. This sequence joins TRBV28 and TRBJ1-1; D is ambiguous. The CDR3 runs to 13 residues. The germline V gene encodes CDR1 MDHEN and CDR2 SYDVKM. V was shortened by 6 bases and J by 6 bases, with 14 bases between the two germline ends. CDR3 protein: CASRTGGVAEAFF. Here the CDR3 DNA reads TGTGCCAGCAGGACGGGAGGAGTGGCTGAAGCTTTCTTT.

The CDR3 here is CASSVGTNTGFYGYTF. The CDR3 nucleotides read TGTGCCAGCAGCGTCGGGACAAATACAGGTTTTTATGGCTACACCTTC. The V call is TRBV9, the J call TRBJ1-2; TRBD1 might be the D (6 bases). CDR1 is SGDLS, CDR2 YYNGEE, per germline. V gave up 2 bases and J gave up 5 bases, with 19 bases separating them. The CDR3 extends over 16 amino acids.

The rearrangement links TRBV7-6 to TRBJ2-7, with D unresolved. Trimming removed 1 base at V and 6 bases at J, with 13 bases between. The V gene's germline CDR1 is SGHVS and CDR2 FNYEAQ. This CDR3 is 14 amino acids long. The CDR3 sequence: CASSLEGSRSEQYF. The CDR3, as DNA: TGTGCCAGCAGCTTAGAGGGCTCTAGGTCCGAGCAGTACTTC.

In its sample, this clone is medium-sized. V is TRBV24-1 and J is TRBJ1-2, with TRBD1 identical over 8 bases. Germline CDR1 KGHDR, CDR2 SFDVKD. The CDR3 sequence is 14 residues long. V trimming: 4 bases; J trimming: 6 bases; junction bases outside the gene matches: 6. CDR3 nucleotide sequence: TGTGCCACCAGTGACTGGGACAGGTCTGATGGCTACACCTTC. Translating it yields CATSDWDRSDGYTF.

Only a few counts were recorded for this clone. A much larger clone is a single base away; this may be a read error. This CDR3 is also generated by other DNA sequences in the sample. The chain joins TRBV7-3 to TRBJ2-5; D may correspond to TRBD1 or TRBD2 (5 bases each). The CDR3 covers 13 residues. Between the trimmed V and J ends, which lost 5 bases and 5 bases, there was a span of 12 bases. Looked up from germline, CDR1 is SGHTA and CDR2 is FQGTGA. The CDR3, as DNA: TGTGCCAGCAGCAGGGGAGTCGGGGAGACCCAGTACTTC. Protein: CASSRGVGETQYF.

By share of the sample, this clone is medium-sized. This chain uses TRBV20-1 with TRBJ1-2; D not resolved. V was cut by 5 bases and J by 4 bases, with 14 bases left in between. The CDR3 loop spans 13 amino acids. Germline V gives CDR1 DFQATT, CDR2 SNEGSKA (reference sequence). Here the CDR3 reads CSAAQNGPYGYTF. CDR3 nucleotides: TGCAGTGCTGCACAAAACGGACCCTATGGCTACACCTTC.

In its sample, this clone was seen a few times. The rearrangement uses TRBV6-2 or TRBV6-3 and TRBJ1-5; maybe TRBD1 (5 bases). V lost 4 bases and J lost 2, with 12 bases in between. CDR1 MNHEY and CDR2 SVGEGT come from the germline V gene. The CDR3 runs 15 residues. In DNA, the CDR3 is TGTGCCAGCAGTTGGTACAGGTTAGGCAATCAGCCCCAGCATTTT. This translates into CASSWYRLGNQPQHF.

This clone was observed a handful of times. The chain uses TRBV2 and TRBJ2-1, with a tentative D call TRBD2 (6 bases). Trimming removed 8 bases from V and 6 bases from J, with 14 bases in between. The length of the CDR3 is 13 residues. The germline gives CDR1 SNHLY, CDR2 FYNNEI. The CDR3: CASCGVESNEQFF. The DNA for the CDR3 is TGTGCCAGCTGCGGGGTGGAAAGCAATGAGCAGTTCTTC. Full variable domain (remainder filled in from reference TRBV2 and TRBJ2-1): EPEVTQTPSHQVTQMGQEVILRCVPISNHLYFYWYRQILGQKVEFLVSFYNNEISEKSEIFDDQFSVERPDGSNFTLKIRSTKLEDSAMYFCASCGVESNEQFFGPGTRLTVL.

J is TRBJ2-5 and V is TRBV6-1, with 11 positions matching TRBD2. This CDR3 region has 16 residues. The J segment lost 3 bases and the V segment lost 7 bases, leaving 10 bases of the junction unmatched. In germline, CDR1 is MNHNS, CDR2 SASEGT. In DNA form, the CDR3 reads TGTGCCAGCACGTCTCTAGCGGGAGGACGCAAAGAGACCCAGTACTTC. This encodes CASTSLAGGRKETQYF.

J is TRBJ1-4 and V is TRBV24-1; the D gene is possibly TRBD1 (5 bases). This CDR3 has 14 amino acids. The V end was cut by 5 bases, the J end by 5 bases, with 11 bases between. In germline, CDR1 is KGHDR, CDR2 SFDVKD. CDR3 coding DNA: TGTGCCACCAGTGGCACGGGGCAGAATGAAAAACTGTTTTTT. The encoded protein is CATSGTGQNEKLFF.

This sequence joins TRBV6-5 and TRBJ1-1, with unresolved D. Germline V gene sequence: CDR1 MNHEY, CDR2 SVGAGI. The CDR3 runs 12 residues. V lost 6 bases and J 5 bases, leaving 10 bases between the germline ends. CDR3 DNA sequence: TGTGCCAGCAGCTTATATGGAACTGAAGCTTTCTTT. Amino acids: CASSLYGTEAFF.

By its share, this clone is medium-sized (0.01 to 0.1%). V usage is TRBV28 and J usage is TRBJ2-1; 8 nucleotides line up with TRBD1. The length of the CDR3 is 13 residues. CDR1 MDHEN and CDR2 SYDVKM come from the germline V gene. Germline trimming cut 7 bases from V and 9 bases from J; bases unmatched to any gene: 8. The DNA of the CDR3 is TGTGCCAGCACCCCGTCAGGGGGCAGTGAGCAGTTCTTC. Protein product: CASTPSGGSEQFF. The full variable domain, with the rest looked up from reference TRBV28 and TRBJ2-1, is DVKVTQSSRYLVKRTGEKVFLECVQDMDHENMFWYRQDPGLGLRLIYFSYDVKMKEKGDIPEGYSVSREKKERFSLILESASTNQTSMYLCASTPSGGSEQFFGPGTRLTVL.

This clone appeared a few times. This chain links TRBV6-1 with TRBJ2-5; the D gene could be TRBD1 or TRBD2 (5 bases each). Germline lookup yields CDR1 MNHNS and CDR2 SASEGT. Trimming stripped 5 bases from V and 7 bases from J, with 23 bases between. The CDR3 is made up of 16 amino acids. The CDR3 loop reads CASSSDTGPQGGTQYF. CDR3 bases: TGTGCCAGCAGTTCGGACACGGGACCACAAGGCGGGACCCAGTACTTC.

The chain employs TRBV20-1 and TRBJ1-1; D uncertain. CDR3 length: 14 residues. From germline, CDR1 is DFQATT and CDR2 SNEGSKA (reference sequence). V was shortened by 6 bases and J by 0 bases, with 14 bases between the two germline ends. CDR3 residues: CSATLRGLNTEAFF. The CDR3 nucleotides read TGCAGTGCCACTCTACGTGGCTTGAACACTGAAGCTTTCTTT.

In its sample, this clone was seen many times. The chain couples TRBV20-1 to TRBJ2-3; D call uncertain. Looked up from germline, CDR1 is DFQATT and CDR2 is SNEGSKA (reference sequence). V gave up 3 bases and J gave up 0 bases, with 10 bases separating them. The length of the CDR3 is 14 residues. The CDR3 DNA is TGCAGTGCTAGGGGGTCCGCTAGCACAGATACGCAGTATTTT. Its translation: CSARGSASTDTQYF.

This clone was counted many times. This rearrangement joins TRBV7-8 to TRBJ1-1; a possible D gene is TRBD1 (5 bases). This CDR3 has 17 residues. Germline CDR1 reads SGHVS; CDR2 reads FQNEAQ. Deletions cut 0 bases from V and 4 bases from J, with 18 bases between. The CDR3, as DNA: TGTGCCAGCAGCTTAGCCCCAGGGACTAGGGAAACCACTGAAGCTTTCTTT. The encoded protein is CASSLAPGTRETTEAFF.

This clone came up many times. The V and J genes are TRBV20-1 and TRBJ2-4; the match to TRBD2 covers 14 bases. CDR3 length: 15 amino acids. CDR1 and CDR2 from the germline V gene are DFQATT and SNEGSKA (reference sequence). V was pared by 3 bases and J by 8 bases, with 6 bases of the junction left unmatched. The CDR3 loop is CSARGLAGVGDIQYF. In DNA form, the CDR3 reads TGCAGTGCTAGGGGACTAGCGGGGGTGGGGGACATTCAGTACTTC.